Shown below are 32 T cell receptor beta chains from a single sample sequenced in a study of human T cells and chemical hapten exposure (dated by TCRdb to the early 2020s). In the paper's terms, the time point label means: healthy volunteer bleed at 2 weeks. Total RNA was extracted from unfractionated whole blood that had been collected in Tempus Blood RNA tubes. Library creation used RACE. This sample was sequenced with a NextSeq 500. TCRdb trimmed public reads at Q25 via fastp, called clones via MiXCR and kept in-frame beta chains. Identical CDR3 proteins give one entry, which carries the most common genes and DNA. The sample table contains more than 70,000 distinct CDR3 sequences; only one count was recorded for around 8.8% of them. The biggest ten clones account for about 3.1% of the sample. The sample consisted of whole blood. The receptors originated from a female donor in good health. Some clones in this sample may be carry-over from other donors' samples.

The genes are TRBV28 and TRBJ1-2; unclear D gene. CDR1 is MDHEN and CDR2 is SYDVKM in the germline V gene. V was pared by 5 bases and J by 4 bases, with 11 bases between. The CDR3 is made up of 13 amino acids. For the CDR3, the DNA is TGTGCCAGCAGTGTTACAGAGCCCTATGGCTACACCTTC. Its protein product is CASSVTEPYGYTF.

J is TRBJ2-5 and V is TRBV7-8; 9 bases line up with TRBD1. Trimming took 0 bases from V and 6 from J; bases not matched to a gene: 8. CDR1 and CDR2 from the germline V gene are SGHVS and FQNEAQ. This CDR3 spans 16 amino acids. This CDR3 is CASSLAGTGWIKTQYF. As DNA, the CDR3 is TGTGCCAGCAGCTTAGCGGGGACAGGGTGGATAAAGACCCAGTACTTC. Supplemented by reference TRBV7-8 and TRBJ2-5, the full variable domain reads GAGVSQSPRYKVAKRGQDVALRCDPISGHVSLFWYQQALGQGPEFLTYFQNEAQLDKSGLPSDRFFAERPEGSVSTLKIQRTQQEDSAVYLCASSLAGTGWIKTQYFGPGTRLLVL.

This clonotype was seen more than once but under ten times. The chain carries TRBV4-3 and TRBJ2-7; D is ambiguous. V was pared by 3 bases and J by 0 bases, with 6 bases between. This CDR3 is 13 amino acids long. Germline CDR1 is LGHNA and CDR2 is YSLEER. CDR3 nucleotides: TGCGCCAGCAGCCAGGGCAGCTCCTACGAGCAGTACTTC. Its translation is CASSQGSSYEQYF.

This clonotype was seen more than once but under ten times. The genes are TRBV2 and TRBJ2-4; D remains ambiguous. Germline V gene sequence: CDR1 SNHLY, CDR2 FYNNEI. Trimming cost V 2 bases and J 8 bases, with 10 bases left between them. This CDR3 region has 13 residues. CDR3 sequence reads: CASSENVWDIQYF. The DNA for the CDR3 is TGTGCCAGCAGTGAAAATGTATGGGACATTCAGTACTTC.

This clonotype showed up just a few times. A read error may account for a junction end that differs from germline. CDR3 in DNA: TGTGCCAGCAGTCCCTGGACAGGGGGCACTGAAGCCTTCTTT. This codes for CASSPWTGGTEAFF. J is TRBJ1-1 and V is TRBV12-3 or TRBV12-4; 11 bases fit TRBD1. The CDR3 has 14 amino acids.

This chain joins TRBV6-1 and TRBJ1-5; D unclear. Trimming shortened V by 7 bases and J by 6 bases, and 13 bases separated the two germline ends. Per the germline V gene, CDR1 is MNHNS and CDR2 is SASEGT. This CDR3 region has 13 residues. The CDR3 region has the DNA TGTGCCAGCAAGAGGGTTGAGGGTCAGCCCCAGCATTTT. This codes for CASKRVEGQPQHF.

The chain combines TRBV4-1 with TRBJ2-3; TRBD2 matches 12 bases. The CDR3 extends over 20 amino acids. Trimming removed 0 bases from V and 3 bases from J; junction bases left unmatched: 13. The germline V gene has CDR1 MGHRA and CDR2 YSYEKL. The CDR3: CASSQDVLLRLAGETDTQYF. DNA for the CDR3: TGCGCCAGCAGCCAAGATGTCCTACTACGACTAGCGGGAGAGACAGATACGCAGTATTTT.

On this clonotype itself: The germline gene is not matched at one end of the junction; a read error may be the cause. The V and J genes are TRBV6-1 and TRBJ2-3, with D possibly TRBD1 on 6 matching bases. Per the germline V gene, CDR1 is MNHNS and CDR2 is SASEGT. This CDR3 spans 16 amino acids. As DNA, the CDR3 is TGTTCCAGCAGTGAAGCAATAGGGGGAAAGACAGATACGCAGTATTTT. It yields the protein CSSSEAIGGKTDTQYF.

This clonotype was counted many times. For the CDR3, the DNA is TGTGCCAGCAGTTCCCTGGGGCGGGGGGACTCCTACGAGCAGTACTTC. Protein: CASSSLGRGDSYEQYF. The chain couples TRBV6-1 to TRBJ2-7; 8 bases match TRBD2. The CDR3 loop spans 16 amino acids. In germline, CDR1 is MNHNS, CDR2 SASEGT. The V segment lost 5 bases and the J segment 0 bases; nucleotides outside the gene matches: 9.

This clonotype has only a few counts. The rearrangement joins TRBV20-1 to TRBJ2-7, with D uncertain. CDR3 length equals 11 residues. Germline CDR1 DFQATT, CDR2 SNEGSKA (reference sequence). Trimming stripped 2 bases from V and 4 bases from J, with 6 bases between. The CDR3 DNA reads as TGCAGTGCTAGATTCGGGTACGAGCAGTACTTC. As protein: CSARFGYEQYF.

The chain combines TRBV20-1 with TRBJ2-5, with D unclear. V was pared by 5 bases and J by 5 bases, with 12 bases between. The CDR3 loop spans 12 amino acids. Germline CDR1 is DFQATT and CDR2 is SNEGSKA (reference sequence). CDR3 in DNA: TGCAGTGCTTCCGCTCGAGCGGAGACCCAGTACTTC. It is translated as CSASARAETQYF.

V gene TRBV5-1 combines with J gene TRBJ2-3; 10 nucleotides match TRBD1. V was pared by 5 bases and J by 4 bases, with 16 bases of the junction left unmatched. The CDR3 runs to 18 residues. Germline V gene lookup returns CDR1 SGHRS and CDR2 YFSETQ. Here the CDR3 reads CASSRDRGAGTTPDTQYF. For the CDR3, the DNA is TGCGCCAGCAGTCGGGACAGGGGAGCGGGAACTACGCCAGATACGCAGTATTTT.

There are a few counts of this clonotype. As DNA, the CDR3 is TGCGCCAGCAGCCCCCAAGGACTAGCCGGCGTTGATACGCAGTATTTT. It encodes CASSPQGLAGVDTQYF. This chain joins TRBV4-1 and TRBJ2-3; 8 nucleotides align to TRBD2. This CDR3 comprises 16 residues. Trimming took 4 bases from V and 6 from J; bases not matched to a gene: 12. In germline, CDR1 is MGHRA, CDR2 YSYEKL.

The sample holds a few counts of this clonotype. The chain is built from TRBV9 and TRBJ2-1; D gene unclear. Trimming removed 0 bases at V and 6 bases at J, with 7 bases between. The CDR3 consists of 13 residues. CDR1 and CDR2 from the germline V gene are SGDLS and YYNGEE. The CDR3 loop is CASSVGQANEQFF. The DNA of the CDR3 is TGTGCCAGCAGCGTAGGGCAGGCCAATGAGCAGTTCTTC.

The chain links TRBV10-3 to TRBJ2-1; 9 bases agree with TRBD2. V gave up 2 bases and J gave up 5 bases; unmatched junction bases: 13. Germline V CDR1 and CDR2: ENHRY, SYGVKD. There are 18 residues in the CDR3. CDR3 sequence reads: CAISEHSGSALIDNEQFF. CDR3 bases: TGTGCCATCAGTGAGCATAGCGGGAGTGCCCTTATTGACAATGAGCAGTTCTTC.

This clonotype was counted many times. The chain uses TRBV2 and TRBJ1-3; no clear D. CDR1 and CDR2 from the germline V gene are SNHLY and FYNNEI. The V end lost 7 bases, the J end lost 0 bases, and 7 bases lay between the germline ends. CDR3 size: 13 residues. The CDR3 protein is CASKGTSGNTIYF. CDR3 in DNA: TGTGCCAGCAAGGGCACCTCTGGAAACACCATATATTTT.

This clonotype was detected a few times. The chain links TRBV20-1 to TRBJ2-7; 7 positions match TRBD2. CDR3 length: 13 residues. Trimming removed 5 bases from V and 6 bases from J; junction bases left unmatched: 10. The germline gives CDR1 DFQATT, CDR2 SNEGSKA (reference sequence). CDR3 region: CSAPKRDLREQYF. For the CDR3, the DNA is TGCAGTGCTCCTAAGCGGGATTTGCGCGAGCAGTACTTC.

This clonotype was seen ten or more times. The V and J genes are TRBV5-1 and TRBJ1-2, with 9 bases matching TRBD1. CDR1 and CDR2 from the germline V gene are SGHRS and YFSETQ. The CDR3 has 15 amino acids. The V and J ends lost 0 bases and 8 bases, in that order; junction bases with no gene match: 8. CDR3 DNA: TGCGCCAGCAGCTTGGGGGACAGGGCGTCTGGAGGCTACACCTTC. It yields the protein CASSLGDRASGGYTF.

There are a few counts of this clonotype. The chain recombines TRBV7-2 with TRBJ2-1, with D unclear. V was cut by 4 bases and J by 8 bases, with 6 bases left in between. This CDR3 is 11 amino acids long. Germline-derived CDR1 and CDR2 are SGHTA and FQGNSA. The CDR3 DNA reads TGTGCCAGCAGCTGGACCCATGAGCAGTTCTTC. This sequence encodes CASSWTHEQFF.

The chain employs TRBV7-2 and TRBJ2-3; 12 bases are shared with TRBD2. CDR3 length equals 19 residues. With V trimmed by 4 bases and J by 3 bases, 14 bases remained unmatched. The germline V gene has CDR1 SGHTA and CDR2 FQGNSA. CDR3 bases: TGTGCCAGCAGCTCCTACCTTACTATGACTAGCGGGGGAACAGATACGCAGTATTTT. Protein: CASSSYLTMTSGGTDTQYF.

This clonotype was detected ten times or more. The chain joins TRBV28 to TRBJ1-5; no definite D call. Trimming stripped 3 bases from V and 6 bases from J, with 12 bases between. Germline lookup yields CDR1 MDHEN and CDR2 SYDVKM. The CDR3 sequence is 14 residues long. DNA of the CDR3: TGTGCCAGCAGTTTGAGTATCGAATCTCAGCCCCAGCATTTT. It encodes CASSLSIESQPQHF.

This clonotype was detected many times. The rearrangement joins TRBV7-2 to TRBJ1-1; D is unclear. The length of the CDR3 is 12 residues. Germline V gene sequence: CDR1 SGHTA, CDR2 FQGNSA. Trimming removed 0 bases from V and 8 bases from J, with 7 bases in between. The CDR3 nucleotides read TGTGCCAGCAGCTTAGCTATGGCGGAAGCTTTCTTT. It codes for CASSLAMAEAFF.

This clonotype was recorded many times. V and J are TRBV5-1 and TRBJ2-3; TRBD2 matches at 7 bases. The CDR3 covers 15 residues. CDR1 is SGHRS and CDR2 is YFSETQ in the germline V gene. Trimming cost V 0 bases and J 3 bases; bases outside gene matches: 4. The CDR3 nucleotides read TGCGCCAGCAGCTTGGAGGGCGGGAGTACAGATACGCAGTATTTT. Protein sequence: CASSLEGGSTDTQYF.

This clonotype was counted a few times. This chain uses TRBV6-2 or TRBV6-3 with TRBJ2-5; D is possibly TRBD1 (5 bases). This CDR3 is built from 15 residues. CDR1 and CDR2 (germline): MNHEY, SVGEGT. Trimming left V 7 bases short and J 5 bases short, with 20 bases between. As DNA, the CDR3 is TGTGCCAGCACCAGGGATAGCAGGGTGGGCGAGACCCAGTACTTC. Protein product: CASTRDSRVGETQYF.

This clonotype has only a few counts. J is TRBJ1-1 and V is TRBV6-6; no clear D. Germline assignment: CDR1 MNHNY and CDR2 SVGAGI (reference sequence). CDR3 length: 13 amino acids. V was shortened by 5 bases and J by 5 bases, with 12 bases between the two germline ends. The CDR3 here is CASSERALTEAFF. The CDR3 coding sequence is TGTGCCAGCAGTGAAAGGGCGCTGACTGAAGCTTTCTTT.

There are many counts of this clonotype. J is TRBJ2-3 and V is TRBV27; 8 nucleotides line up with TRBD2. V was pared by 7 bases and J by 4 bases, with 16 bases of the junction left unmatched. There are 17 residues in the CDR3. The V gene's germline CDR1 is MNHEY and CDR2 SMNVEV (reference sequence). The CDR3 DNA sequence: TGTGCCAGCAAACGGACGGGGATAGCGGGGAGGTCAGATACGCAGTATTTT. Its protein product is CASKRTGIAGRSDTQYF.

This chain uses TRBV20-1 with TRBJ2-5, with 11 bases that match TRBD2. There are 14 residues in the CDR3. With V trimmed by 5 bases and J by 4 bases, 6 bases remained unmatched. CDR1 is DFQATT, CDR2 SNEGSKA, per germline (reference sequence). CDR3 sequence: CSAGGGLAGETQYF. In DNA, the CDR3 is TGCAGTGCTGGAGGTGGACTAGCGGGAGAGACCCAGTACTTC.

This chain joins TRBV7-9 and TRBJ2-7; weak D call: TRBD2 (5 bases). The CDR3 spans 13 residues. V lost 6 bases and J 2 bases, leaving 11 bases between the germline ends. Germline CDR1 reads SEHNR; CDR2 reads FQNEAQ (reference sequence). CDR3 in amino acids: CASSEGYTYEQYF. The CDR3 region has the DNA TGTGCCAGCAGTGAGGGATATACCTACGAGCAGTACTTC.

This clonotype was counted only a few times. The J gene is TRBJ2-1, the V gene TRBV20-1; TRBD2 matches at 9 bases. Losses at the gene ends were 3 bases for V and 10 bases for J; bases not matched to a gene: 10. CDR3 length equals 14 residues. The V gene's germline CDR1 is DFQATT and CDR2 SNEGSKA (reference sequence). CDR3 sequence: CSARGGSGRLEQFF. CDR3 bases: TGCAGTGCTAGGGGTGGTAGCGGGAGACTAGAGCAGTTCTTC.

The chain links TRBV20-1 to TRBJ1-5; 10 bases line up with TRBD1. This CDR3 region has 16 residues. The germline CDR1 and CDR2 sequences are DFQATT and SNEGSKA (reference sequence). V trimming: 2 bases; J trimming: 7 bases; junction bases outside the gene matches: 11. The CDR3 loop reads CSARHSGTGVNQPQHF. CDR3 nucleotides: TGCAGTGCTAGACATTCCGGGACAGGGGTTAACCAGCCCCAGCATTTT.

This sequence joins TRBV10-3 and TRBJ2-1, with 14 positions matching TRBD2. This CDR3 region has 15 residues. The junction had 8 bases not matched to a gene; V was cut back by 6 bases and J by 10 bases. Germline loops: CDR1 ENHRY, CDR2 SYGVKD. The CDR3 nucleotides read TGTGCCATCAGCTCCGGGACTAGCGGGAGAGAGGAGCAGTTCTTC. Protein product: CAISSGTSGREEQFF.

This clonotype turned up a few times. This chain connects TRBV20-1 to TRBJ2-3, with 10 bases identical to TRBD1. The CDR3 runs to 15 residues. Germline CDR1 is DFQATT and CDR2 is SNEGSKA (reference sequence). Trimming at V came to 3 bases and at J to 1 base, leaving 4 bases not matched to a gene. The CDR3: CSASDRGLGTDTQYF. CDR3 DNA: TGCAGTGCTAGCGACAGGGGGCTCGGCACAGATACGCAGTATTTT.